This T cell receptor beta chain comes out of a study of cytomegalovirus exposure and HLA in healthy donors. Primers for the PCR totalled 60 Vbeta and 13 Jbeta. Data came from immunoSEQ multiplex PCR; TCRdb stores just in-frame clones and leaves some out. Of 170,000 or so clones in the sample, approximately 85% were seen once. The V gene's germline CDR1 is SGHTA and CDR2 FQGNSA. V lost 2 bases to trimming and J lost 8 bases, with 13 bases between them. This CDR3 is 15 amino acids long. What was sequenced was PBMCs. The chain employs TRBV7-2 and TRBJ1-6; D may be TRBD1 (6 bases). This TCR was recovered from a girl under 18 in good health and CMV-seropositive. In nucleotides, the CDR3 is TGTGCCAGCAGCTTAATGGGGCAGGGGCATTCACCCCTCCACTTT. Residues: CASSLMGQGHSPLHF.